Included here is one TCR beta chain sequence, with context. This CDR3 region has 14 residues. V lost 3 bases and J lost 9; bases outside the gene matches: 5. Germline V gene sequence: CDR1 KGHSH, CDR2 LQKENI. Sequencing was performed with immunoSEQ multiplex PCR; in TCRdb, only in-frame clones are kept and a portion is missing. The sample includes 200,000 to 250,000 clones, 80% to 90% seen only once; the top ten take 5.9%. The sample belongs to a study of blood T cell repertoires in COVID-19. What was sequenced was peripheral blood. The chain has TRBV18 and TRBJ2-2; 9 positions match TRBD1. This clonotype was sampled from a man older than 75 with acute or convalescent COVID-19. The CDR3 protein is CASSPDRGIRELFF. The CDR3 DNA sequence: TGTGCCAGCTCACCCGACAGGGGGATTCGGGAGCTGTTTTTT.